The rows below give T cell receptor beta chains drawn from one sample of a study of T-cell reconstitution after alpha-beta-depleted transplantation in children. A single record per CDR3 protein comes from TCRdb applying MiXCR to the PCR reads. Here the sample spans 200,000 or so distinct CDR3 sequences, approximately 6.9% being singletons. The source material was PBMCs, sampled before TCRalphabeta/CD19-depleted stem cell transplant. These receptors were taken from a boy between 2 and 15 years old with acute lymphoblastic leukemia, due to receive a stem cell transplant. CDR3s include the opening cysteine and the closing phenylalanine or tryptophan. D genes are given only for firm matches. Expanded clones are given a class, and other clones once, few, many or no size at all.

d_call: -; v_call: TRBV21-1; clone_size: -; j_call: TRBJ2-7; cdr3_aa: CASSTPDTLRSYEQYF; cdr3_nt: TGTGCCAGCAGCACCCCGGACACCCTGAGGTCCTACGAGCAGTACTTC
d_call: -; v_call: TRBV5-5; clone_size: many; j_call: TRBJ1-2; cdr3_aa: CASSLAVNPTDGYTF; cdr3_nt: TGTGCCAGCAGCTTGGCTGTTAACCCCACTGACGGCTACACCTTC
d_call: TRBD2; v_call: TRBV20-1; clone_size: few; j_call: TRBJ2-7; cdr3_aa: CSAPISGGVYEQYF; cdr3_nt: TGCAGTGCACCAATTAGCGGGGGGGTCTACGAGCAGTACTTC
d_call: -; v_call: TRBV6-2/TRBV6-3; clone_size: few; j_call: TRBJ2-5; cdr3_aa: CASSPSGHGQETQYF; cdr3_nt: TGTGCCAGCAGTCCGTCGGGACACGGACAAGAGACCCAGTACTTC
d_call: -; v_call: TRBV28; clone_size: few; j_call: TRBJ1-3; cdr3_aa: CASSRVVESGNTIYF; cdr3_nt: TGTGCCAGCAGTCGGGTCGTAGAGTCCGGAAACACCATATATTTT
d_call: TRBD1; v_call: TRBV7-2; clone_size: few; j_call: TRBJ1-2; cdr3_aa: CASSPDRGVGYTF; cdr3_nt: TGTGCCAGCAGCCCGGACAGGGGTGTAGGCTACACCTTC
d_call: -; v_call: TRBV28; clone_size: many; j_call: TRBJ2-3; cdr3_aa: CASSLPGTETDTQYF; cdr3_nt: TGTGCCAGCAGCCTACCTGGGACGGAAACAGATACGCAGTATTTT
d_call: -; v_call: TRBV10-3; clone_size: many; j_call: TRBJ2-1; cdr3_aa: CAISPGSHNEQFF; cdr3_nt: TGTGCCATCAGTCCCGGGAGTCACAATGAGCAGTTCTTC
d_call: -; v_call: TRBV20-1; clone_size: many; j_call: TRBJ2-2; cdr3_aa: CSAAKPLVGAGELFF; cdr3_nt: TGCAGTGCCGCAAAACCCCTCGTGGGGGCCGGGGAGCTGTTTTTT
d_call: -; v_call: TRBV7-8; clone_size: few; j_call: TRBJ1-1; cdr3_aa: CASSLVGSEAFF; cdr3_nt: TGTGCCAGCAGCTTGGTGGGGTCTGAAGCTTTCTTT
d_call: -; v_call: TRBV28; clone_size: many; j_call: TRBJ1-5; cdr3_aa: CASSPRVRNQPQHF; cdr3_nt: TGTGCCAGCAGTCCGAGAGTCCGCAATCAGCCCCAGCATTTT
d_call: TRBD1; v_call: TRBV29-1; clone_size: -; j_call: TRBJ2-7; cdr3_aa: CSVMGQGVTYEQYF; cdr3_nt: TGCAGCGTCATGGGACAGGGAGTTACCTACGAGCAGTACTTC
d_call: -; v_call: TRBV7-9; clone_size: -; j_call: TRBJ1-6; cdr3_aa: CATSRDRRESPLHF; cdr3_nt: TGTGCCACTTCGCGGGACCGGCGGGAGTCACCCCTCCACTTT
d_call: -; v_call: TRBV19; clone_size: many; j_call: TRBJ1-1; cdr3_aa: CASRGDPEAFF; cdr3_nt: TGTGCCAGTAGGGGAGACCCTGAAGCTTTCTTT
d_call: -; v_call: TRBV12-3/TRBV12-4; clone_size: many; j_call: TRBJ1-1; cdr3_aa: CASKDRKGNTEAFF; cdr3_nt: TGTGCCAGCAAAGATCGAAAAGGGAACACTGAAGCTTTCTTT
d_call: TRBD2; v_call: TRBV2; clone_size: many; j_call: TRBJ2-1; cdr3_aa: CASSARLAGSYNEQFF; cdr3_nt: TGTGCCAGCAGCGCTAGACTAGCGGGGTCCTACAATGAGCAGTTCTTC
d_call: TRBD1; v_call: TRBV3-1; clone_size: -; j_call: TRBJ2-2; cdr3_aa: CASSRQGRDTGELFF; cdr3_nt: TGTGCCAGCAGCCGACAGGGAAGGGACACCGGGGAGCTGTTTTTT
d_call: TRBD1; v_call: TRBV12-3/TRBV12-4; clone_size: -; j_call: TRBJ1-3; cdr3_aa: CASSLGPDRVGNTIYF; cdr3_nt: TGTGCCAGCAGTTTGGGCCCGGACAGGGTCGGAAACACCATATATTTT
d_call: -; v_call: TRBV11-2; clone_size: many; j_call: TRBJ2-1; cdr3_aa: CASSSTEYNEQFF; cdr3_nt: TGTGCCAGCAGCTCGACAGAGTACAATGAGCAGTTCTTC
d_call: TRBD1; v_call: TRBV28; clone_size: many; j_call: TRBJ2-7; cdr3_aa: CASSLLRQGDYEQYF; cdr3_nt: TGTGCCAGCAGTTTATTGAGACAGGGGGACTACGAGCAGTACTTC
d_call: -; v_call: TRBV18; clone_size: few; j_call: TRBJ2-5; cdr3_aa: CASSPGALQETQYF; cdr3_nt: TGTGCCAGCTCACCGGGGGCGCTTCAAGAGACCCAGTACTTC
d_call: TRBD2; v_call: TRBV11-2; clone_size: many; j_call: TRBJ2-7; cdr3_aa: CASSTLAGYYEQYF; cdr3_nt: TGTGCCAGCAGCACTCTAGCGGGATACTACGAGCAGTACTTC
d_call: -; v_call: TRBV20-1; clone_size: -; j_call: TRBJ1-5; cdr3_aa: CSPRSGPQHF; cdr3_nt: TGCAGTCCGAGGTCCGGGCCCCAGCATTTT
d_call: -; v_call: TRBV29-1; clone_size: many; j_call: TRBJ2-5; cdr3_aa: CSVAGVVQGGETQYF; cdr3_nt: TGCAGCGTGGCCGGCGTAGTACAGGGAGGGGAGACCCAGTACTTC
d_call: -; v_call: TRBV5-1; clone_size: many; j_call: TRBJ2-2; cdr3_aa: CASSSTWTANTGELFF; cdr3_nt: TGCGCCAGCAGCTCTACCTGGACAGCGAACACCGGGGAGCTGTTTTTT
d_call: -; v_call: TRBV29-1; clone_size: many; j_call: TRBJ2-5; cdr3_aa: CSVIDSKTQYF; cdr3_nt: TGCAGCGTTATAGACTCCAAGACCCAGTACTTC
d_call: TRBD1; v_call: TRBV7-9; clone_size: few; j_call: TRBJ1-5; cdr3_aa: CASSGEGGISRQPQHF; cdr3_nt: TGTGCCAGCAGCGGCGAAGGGGGCATCTCTCGTCAGCCCCAGCATTTT
d_call: -; v_call: TRBV12-3/TRBV12-4; clone_size: -; j_call: TRBJ2-2; cdr3_aa: CASSLGADPAGELFF; cdr3_nt: TGTGCCAGCAGTTTAGGGGCCGACCCGGCAGGAGAACTGTTTTTT
d_call: -; v_call: TRBV4-2; clone_size: few; j_call: TRBJ1-1; cdr3_aa: CASSQEGPGTEAFF; cdr3_nt: TGTGCCAGCAGCCAAGAGGGACCAGGCACTGAAGCTTTCTTT
d_call: -; v_call: TRBV14; clone_size: many; j_call: TRBJ2-7; cdr3_aa: CASSLGGSTYEQYF; cdr3_nt: TGTGCCAGCAGCCTGGGGGGCTCAACCTACGAGCAGTACTTC
d_call: TRBD2; v_call: TRBV9; clone_size: few; j_call: TRBJ2-3; cdr3_aa: CASSPRGGSITDTQYF; cdr3_nt: TGTGCCAGCAGCCCCCGCGGGGGGTCGATCACAGATACGCAGTATTTT
d_call: -; v_call: TRBV6-5; clone_size: many; j_call: TRBJ2-7; cdr3_aa: CASSYSLRDASYEQYF; cdr3_nt: TGTGCCAGCAGTTACTCCCTCCGGGACGCATCCTACGAGCAGTACTTC
d_call: TRBD2; v_call: TRBV29-1; clone_size: -; j_call: TRBJ2-1; cdr3_aa: CSVSGLAGDNEQFF; cdr3_nt: TGCAGCGTGAGCGGACTAGCGGGTGACAATGAGCAGTTCTTC
d_call: -; v_call: TRBV29-1; clone_size: many; j_call: TRBJ1-1; cdr3_aa: CSVEEGKNTEAFF; cdr3_nt: TGCAGCGTTGAAGAGGGGAAGAACACTGAAGCTTTCTTT
d_call: TRBD2; v_call: TRBV9; clone_size: many; j_call: TRBJ2-3; cdr3_aa: CASSLPPAGDTDTQYF; cdr3_nt: TGTGCCAGCAGCCTACCCCCCGCGGGGGACACAGATACGCAGTATTTT
d_call: TRBD1; v_call: TRBV16; clone_size: -; j_call: TRBJ2-2; cdr3_aa: CASGTRTGSTGELFF; cdr3_nt: TGTGCCAGCGGGACTCGGACAGGGAGTACCGGGGAGCTGTTTTTT
d_call: -; v_call: TRBV20-1; clone_size: many; j_call: TRBJ2-7; cdr3_aa: CSATSPSTYEQYF; cdr3_nt: TGCAGTGCCACATCCCCTTCCACGTACGAGCAGTACTTC
d_call: -; v_call: TRBV5-5; clone_size: many; j_call: TRBJ2-2; cdr3_aa: CASTVSFANTGELFF; cdr3_nt: TGTGCCAGCACCGTGTCGTTCGCGAACACCGGGGAGCTGTTTTTT
d_call: -; v_call: TRBV27; clone_size: many; j_call: TRBJ1-5; cdr3_aa: CASSSTPWGNQPQHF; cdr3_nt: TGTGCCAGCAGTTCGACACCGTGGGGCAATCAGCCCCAGCATTTT
d_call: -; v_call: TRBV5-1; clone_size: few; j_call: TRBJ2-6; cdr3_aa: CASSRGEDLSGANVLTF; cdr3_nt: TGCGCCAGCAGCAGAGGGGAAGACCTCTCTGGGGCCAACGTCCTGACTTTC
d_call: -; v_call: TRBV28; clone_size: medium-sized; j_call: TRBJ2-7; cdr3_aa: CASSLKYEQYF; cdr3_nt: TGTGCCAGCAGTTTAAAGTACGAGCAGTACTTC
d_call: -; v_call: TRBV6-1; clone_size: many; j_call: TRBJ1-3; cdr3_aa: CASSGGPHSGNTIYF; cdr3_nt: TGTGCCAGCAGTGGGGGGCCGCACTCTGGAAACACCATATATTTT